These 23 T cell receptor beta chains share one sample of origin, sequenced in a study of TIL therapy for anti-PD-1-resistant metastatic lung cancer. Sequencing used immunoSEQ v3. Measured with immunoSEQ multiplex PCR; TCRdb has only the in-frame clones, and not every one. The sample contains roughly 54,000 clones, about nine tenths of which appear only once. As to time point: pre-treatment sample, taken before nivolumab and TIL therapy. This specimen was blood, taken at baseline. These TCRs come from a person between 25 and 80 years old with non-small cell lung cancer.

CDR3 amino acids: CASSYQGANYGYTF. DNA for the CDR3: TGTGCCAGCAGTTACCAAGGGGCTAACTATGGCTACACCTTC. The genes are TRBV6-6 and TRBJ1-2, with a weak D call TRBD1 (5 bases). CDR1 and CDR2 (germline): MNHNY, SVGAGI (reference sequence). The CDR3 is 14 amino acids. V lost 2 bases, J lost 0 bases, and 7 bases lay in between.

V usage is TRBV27 and J usage is TRBJ1-4; 9 bases match TRBD1. The CDR3 runs to 17 residues. Trimming cost V 6 bases and J 12 bases; bases outside gene matches: 20. Per germline, CDR1 MNHEY and CDR2 SMNVEV (reference sequence). DNA of the CDR3: TGTGCCAGCAGCATAAATAGGGGACAGGGAAGGCAAGGGGAACTGTTTTTT. This translates into CASSINRGQGRQGELFF.

The chain carries TRBV7-3 and TRBJ2-5, with D tentatively TRBD2 (7 bases). The CDR3 runs to 14 residues. Germline CDR1 and CDR2: SGHTA and FQGTGA. V dropped 0 bases and J dropped 4 bases, with 9 bases sitting between them. CDR3 region: CASSLTGGGETQYF. The CDR3 coding sequence is TGTGCCAGCAGCTTAACGGGAGGGGGAGAGACCCAGTACTTC. Full variable domain (missing parts from reference TRBV7-3 and TRBJ2-5): GAGVSQTPSNKVTEKGKYVELRCDPISGHTALYWYRQSLGQGPEFLIYFQGTGAADDSGLPNDRFFAVRPEGSVSTLKIQRTERGDSAVYLCASSLTGGGETQYFGPGTRLLVL.

This chain links TRBV10-3 with TRBJ2-1; TRBD1 matches 10 bases. Trimming at V came to 9 bases and at J to 2 bases, leaving 1 base not matched to a gene. Germline V gene sequence: CDR1 ENHRY, CDR2 SYGVKD. The length of the CDR3 is 13 residues. The DNA for the CDR3 is TGTGCCATAGGACAGGGGGCCTACAATGAGCAGTTCTTC. Amino acids: CAIGQGAYNEQFF.

The CDR3 region is CASSRTNYEQYF. CDR3 DNA sequence: TGTGCCAGCAGCAGGACAAACTACGAGCAGTACTTC. The V and J genes are TRBV3-1 (or the pseudogene TRBV3-2) and TRBJ2-7; TRBD1 is a possible D gene (5 bases). V was trimmed by 5 bases and J by 3 bases, leaving 8 bases between them. Germline V gene sequence: CDR1 LGHDT, CDR2 YNNKEL (reference sequence). The CDR3 length is 12 residues.

This rearrangement joins TRBV7-3 to TRBJ2-3; a possible D gene is TRBD2 (5 bases). This CDR3 spans 14 amino acids. Germline lookup yields CDR1 SGHTA and CDR2 FQGTGA. With 2 bases removed from V and 1 base from J, the gap between germline ends came to 7 bases. Here the CDR3 DNA reads TGTGCCAGCAGCTTAGGGCGGGGCACAGATACGCAGTATTTT. Residues: CASSLGRGTDTQYF.

The chain is built from TRBV2 and TRBJ1-2, with 9 bases matching TRBD1. After removal of 6 bases from V and 8 bases from J, the junction contained 7 bases not matched to a gene. Germline CDR1 is SNHLY and CDR2 is FYNNEI. The CDR3 extends over 13 amino acids. The DNA of the CDR3 is TGTGCCAGCAGGGAACAGGGGGCACGAGGCTACACCTTC. Protein sequence: CASREQGARGYTF.

The chain carries TRBV5-1 and TRBJ2-6, with unresolved D. V was clipped by 2 bases and J by 2 bases, with 5 bases between them. CDR1 and CDR2 (germline): SGHRS, YFSETQ. This CDR3 region has 14 residues. CDR3 sequence (DNA): TGCGCCAGCAGCTTCGGGCCTGGGGCCAACGTCCTGACTTTC. This gives the protein CASSFGPGANVLTF.

V is TRBV7-6 and J is TRBJ1-5; maybe TRBD1 (6 bases). V lost 1 base and J 4 bases, leaving 11 bases between the germline ends. In germline, CDR1 is SGHVS, CDR2 FNYEAQ. The CDR3 length is 15 residues. In DNA form, the CDR3 reads TGTGCCAGCAGCTTAGAACAGGGCTGGAATCAGCCCCAGCATTTT. It specifies CASSLEQGWNQPQHF.

There are a few counts of this clone. The chain's CDR3 is CASSLPEGEEDTQYF. In DNA, the CDR3 is TGTGCCAGCAGCTTACCTGAGGGGGAAGAAGATACGCAGTATTTT. The V gene is TRBV7-9, the J gene TRBJ2-3, with D possibly TRBD1 on 6 matching bases. CDR3 length: 15 residues. The germline V gene has CDR1 SEHNR and CDR2 FQNEAQ (reference sequence). V dropped 2 bases and J dropped 5 bases, with 14 bases sitting between them.

This clone was seen only a few times. The chain is built from TRBV5-5 and TRBJ1-5, with D unresolved. CDR1 and CDR2 (germline): SGHKS, YYEKEE (reference sequence). The CDR3 spans 15 residues. Trimming stripped 0 bases from V and 6 bases from J, with 13 bases between. CDR3 bases: TGTGCCAGCAGCTTGGACATCGGGGTGGGTCAGCCCCAGCATTTT. This translates into CASSLDIGVGQPQHF.

This chain connects TRBV4-2 to TRBJ1-1, with TRBD1 as a possible D gene (6 bases). Per germline, CDR1 LGHNA and CDR2 YNFKEQ. V lost 0 bases to trimming and J lost 3 bases, with 17 bases between them. The CDR3 runs 17 residues. The DNA of the CDR3 is TGTGCCAGCAGCCAAGATCCCGCCAGTCAGGGGTACACTGAAGCTTTCTTT. Residues: CASSQDPASQGYTEAFF.

The CDR3 region is CASSEAGGVTEAFF. The DNA of the CDR3 is TGTGCCAGCAGTGAAGCGGGAGGCGTTACTGAAGCTTTCTTT. The V and J genes are TRBV6-1 and TRBJ1-1; D ambiguous. This CDR3 comprises 14 residues. The germline CDR1 and CDR2 sequences are MNHNS and SASEGT. The ends were cut back, 0 bases at V and 5 bases at J, with 10 bases in the middle.

This clone showed up just once. CDR3 loop: CASRTGGIYNEQFF. The CDR3 DNA follows: TGTGCCAGTAGGACAGGGGGTATCTACAATGAGCAGTTCTTC. V and J are TRBV11-1 and TRBJ2-1; 10 bases are shared with TRBD1. From germline, CDR1 is SGHAT and CDR2 FQDESV (reference sequence). CDR3 length equals 14 residues. J was trimmed by 3 bases and V by 9 bases; bases with no gene match: 5.

This clone was observed once. The chain couples TRBV29-1 to TRBJ2-5; 11 bases match TRBD2. Germline V lookup: CDR1 SQVTM, CDR2 ANQGSEA. The CDR3 consists of 13 residues. V was clipped by 7 bases and J by 2 bases; unmatched bases: 3. CDR3 protein: CSGGLAGQETQYF. CDR3 sequence (DNA): TGCAGCGGAGGACTAGCGGGTCAAGAGACCCAGTACTTC. The full variable domain, rest sourced from reference TRBV29-1 and TRBJ2-5, is SAVISQKPSRDICQRGTSLTIQCQVDSQVTMMFWYRQQPGQSLTLIATANQGSEATYESGFVIDKFPISRPNLTFSTLTVSNMSPEDSSIYLCSGGLAGQETQYFGPGTRLLVL.

The chain links TRBV11-2 to TRBJ2-7; the D gene could be TRBD1 or TRBD2 (6 bases each). Germline CDR1 and CDR2: SGHAT and FQNNGV. Trimming removed 0 bases at V and 12 bases at J, with 15 bases between. The CDR3 has 13 amino acids. CDR3 in DNA: TGTGCCAGCAGCTTAGAAGAGTCGGGGGCGGTGTACTTC. Translated, it gives CASSLEESGAVYF.

The chain employs TRBV2 and TRBJ1-6, with D possibly being TRBD1 (5 bases). This CDR3 spans 11 amino acids. Germline CDR1 is SNHLY and CDR2 is FYNNEI. V was trimmed by 6 bases and J by 10 bases, leaving 7 bases between them. The CDR3 nucleotides are TGTGCCAGCAGCAGGGTCTCACCCCTCCACTTT. Its protein is CASSRVSPLHF.

The gene calls are TRBV5-1 and TRBJ2-5, with 7 bases fitting TRBD1. In germline, CDR1 is SGHRS, CDR2 YFSETQ. V was pared by 2 bases and J by 2 bases, with 15 bases of the junction left unmatched. The CDR3 contains 18 residues. Here the CDR3 reads CASSLQIRTGLIQETQYF. CDR3 sequence (DNA): TGCGCCAGCAGCTTACAGATCAGGACAGGTCTTATACAAGAGACCCAGTACTTC.

The chain is built from TRBV6-5 and TRBJ1-3; no clear D gene. V lost 0 bases to trimming and J lost 1 base, with 10 bases between them. Germline-derived CDR1 and CDR2 are MNHEY and SVGAGI. The CDR3 runs to 16 residues. CDR3 protein: CASSYSRRGSGNTIYF. CDR3 nucleotides: TGTGCCAGCAGTTACTCGAGGAGAGGGTCTGGAAACACCATATATTTT.

The chain links TRBV7-9 to TRBJ2-7; D gene unclear. Trimming pared 2 bases from V and 2 bases from J, leaving 10 bases between. In germline, CDR1 is SEHNR, CDR2 FQNEAQ (reference sequence). The CDR3 loop spans 14 amino acids. CDR3 coding DNA: TGTGCCAGCAGCTTAATGGACGGGCCCTACGAGCAGTACTTC. Translation: CASSLMDGPYEQYF. Complete variable domain (other parts from reference TRBV7-9 and TRBJ2-7): DTGVSQNPRHKITKRGQNVTFRCDPISEHNRLYWYRQTLGQGPEFLTYFQNEAQLEKSRLLSDRFSAERPKGSFSTLEIQRTEQGDSAMYLCASSLMDGPYEQYFGPGTRLTVT.

The sample holds one count of this clone. The V gene is TRBV19, the J gene TRBJ2-7; 7 nucleotides agree with TRBD1. J lost 3 bases, V lost 4 bases, and 3 bases had no gene match. CDR3 length: 13 residues. Germline V gene sequence: CDR1 LNHDA, CDR2 SQIVND (reference sequence). The CDR3 sequence: CASSNRQGYEQYF. The CDR3 DNA reads TGTGCCAGTAGTAACCGACAGGGCTACGAGCAGTACTTC.

The V gene is TRBV28, the J gene TRBJ1-5, with no clear D. CDR1 MDHEN and CDR2 SYDVKM come from the germline V gene. The CDR3 sequence is 15 residues long. V was shortened by 2 bases and J by 3 bases, with 11 bases between the two germline ends. This CDR3 is CASSLIRQFNQPQHF. CDR3 coding DNA: TGTGCCAGCAGTTTAATTCGCCAGTTCAATCAGCCCCAGCATTTT. Combining the CDR3 with reference TRBV28 and TRBJ1-5 gives the whole variable domain DVKVTQSSRYLVKRTGEKVFLECVQDMDHENMFWYRQDPGLGLRLIYFSYDVKMKEKGDIPEGYSVSREKKERFSLILESASTNQTSMYLCASSLIRQFNQPQHFGDGTRLSIL.

This sequence joins TRBV6-2 or TRBV6-3 and TRBJ2-1; D perhaps matches TRBD1 (6 bases). Germline CDR1 is MNHEY and CDR2 is SVGEGT. Trimming removed 2 bases at V and 7 bases at J, with 15 bases between. The CDR3 is 15 residues long. CDR3 amino acids: CASSYLGQGGNEQFF. In DNA, the CDR3 is TGTGCCAGCAGTTACCTAGGACAAGGGGGTAATGAGCAGTTCTTC.